This TCR beta chain stems from a study of T-cell memory formation after mild COVID-19. General study results and limits: Pre-infection memory harbored some responding clones, suggesting cross-reactive memory joined. CD4+ contracting clones lay mainly in CM and EM, CD8+ ones in EMRA. Specificity for SARS-CoV-2 was not confirmed among the second-wave clones peaking on day 37.

TCRdb redid the calling of the 5' RACE reads with MiXCR, one entry per CDR3 protein. Seen here are 540,000 or so distinct CDR3 sequences, about a fifth observed once, and the top ten hold around 12%. This clonotype was seen only a few times. Its antigen is as yet unknown. J gave up 2 bases and V 0 bases, and 4 bases lay outside the gene matches. Looked up from germline, CDR1 is SGHVS and CDR2 is FNYEAQ. The CDR3 covers 16 residues. Sequenced sample: PBMCs or a T cell subset sorted from them (not recorded which). The receptor's source is an adult woman who had mild COVID-19 (a few samples of this study predate the infection). Cell type and time point are not known. This chain uses TRBV7-6 with TRBJ2-5; TRBD2 matches at 9 bases. The CDR3 loop reads CASSLAPTSGQETQYF. The CDR3 bases are TGTGCCAGCAGCTTAGCCCCGACTAGCGGTCAAGAGACCCAGTACTTC.